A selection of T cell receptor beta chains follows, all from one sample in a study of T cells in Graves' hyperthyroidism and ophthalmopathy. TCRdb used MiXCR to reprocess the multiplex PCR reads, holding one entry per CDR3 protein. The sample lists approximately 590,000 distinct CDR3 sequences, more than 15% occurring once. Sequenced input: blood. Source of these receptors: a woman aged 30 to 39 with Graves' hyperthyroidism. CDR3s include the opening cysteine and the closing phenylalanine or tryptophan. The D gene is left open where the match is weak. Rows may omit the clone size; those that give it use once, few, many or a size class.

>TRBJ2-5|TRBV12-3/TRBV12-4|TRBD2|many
CASSSIAGGEETQYF
TGTGCCAGCAGTTCTATAGCGGGAGGCGAGGAGACCCAGTACTTC
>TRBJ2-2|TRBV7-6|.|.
CASSPGAGVGELFF
TGTGCCAGCAGCCCCGGCGCGGGTGTCGGGGAGCTGTTTTTT
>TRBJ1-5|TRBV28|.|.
CASNIGGGRWQPQHF
TGTGCCAGCAACATCGGGGGGGGTCGGTGGCAGCCCCAGCATTTT
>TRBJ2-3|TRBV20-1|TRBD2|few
CSADGTSGSTDTQYF
TGCAGTGCTGACGGGACTAGCGGCAGCACAGATACGCAGTATTTT
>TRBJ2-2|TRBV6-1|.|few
CASSTASANTGELFF
TGTGCCAGCAGTACCGCCAGCGCGAACACCGGGGAGCTGTTTTTT
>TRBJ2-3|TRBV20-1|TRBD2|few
CSARPSGRADTQYF
TGCAGTGCTAGACCTAGCGGGAGGGCCGATACGCAGTATTTT
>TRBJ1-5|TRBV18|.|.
CASSHPGTIQPQHF
TGTGCCAGCAGCCATCCCGGGACAATTCAGCCCCAGCATTTT
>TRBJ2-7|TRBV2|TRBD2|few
CASSADAGLAEHSYGQYF
TGTGCCAGCAGTGCGGATGCGGGACTAGCGGAACACTCCTACGGGCAGTACTTC
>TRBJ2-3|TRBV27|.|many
CASSRLGATTDTQYF
TGTGCCAGCAGCCGCCTCGGCGCGACCACAGATACGCAGTATTTT
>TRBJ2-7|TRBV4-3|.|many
CASSQESTVTYEQYF
TGCGCCAGCAGCCAAGAGTCGACAGTAACCTACGAGCAGTACTTC
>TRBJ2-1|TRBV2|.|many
CASIRPEQANEQFF
TGTGCCAGCATTAGGCCAGAGCAGGCCAATGAGCAGTTCTTC
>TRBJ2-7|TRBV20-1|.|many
CSARDLSGFPYEQYF
TGCAGTGCTAGAGATCTTAGTGGGTTCCCCTACGAGCAGTACTTC
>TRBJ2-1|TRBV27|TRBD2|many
CASSQQGLASSYNEQFF
TGTGCCAGCAGTCAACAAGGACTAGCCAGCTCCTACAATGAGCAGTTCTTC
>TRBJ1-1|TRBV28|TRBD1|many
CATALGQANTEAFF
TGTGCCACCGCGCTGGGACAGGCGAACACTGAAGCTTTCTTT
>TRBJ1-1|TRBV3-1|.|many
CASSHAQGNTEAFF
TGTGCCAGCAGCCATGCCCAGGGGAACACTGAAGCTTTCTTT
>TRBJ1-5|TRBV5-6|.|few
CASTTTRQFDQPQHF
TGTGCCAGCACGACGACAAGACAGTTTGATCAGCCCCAGCATTTT
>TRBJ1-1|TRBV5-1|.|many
CASSGGVNTEAFF
TGCGCCAGCAGCGGAGGGGTGAACACTGAAGCTTTCTTT
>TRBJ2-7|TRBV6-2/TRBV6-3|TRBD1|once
CATRLWDRGYEQYF
TGTGCCACCCGGTTGTGGGACAGGGGATACGAGCAGTACTTC
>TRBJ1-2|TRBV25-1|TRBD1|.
CASQGQGRGYTF
TGTGCCAGCCAGGGACAGGGGCGCGGCTACACCTTC
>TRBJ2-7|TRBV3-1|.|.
CASSQHHSYEQYF
TGTGCCAGCAGCCAACACCACAGCTACGAGCAGTACTTC
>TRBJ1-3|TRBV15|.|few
CATSRGGQEEDTIYF
TGTGCCACCAGCAGAGGGGGGCAGGAGGAAGACACCATATATTTT
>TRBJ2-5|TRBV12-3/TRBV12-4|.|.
CASSLSGVGYF
TGTGCCAGCAGTTTAAGCGGTGTGGGGTACTTC
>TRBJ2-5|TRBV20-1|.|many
CSARDPGKTKETQYF
TGCAGTGCTAGAGACCCAGGGAAGACAAAAGAGACCCAGTACTTC
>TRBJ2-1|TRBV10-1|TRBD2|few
CASSDTGGGLVNEQFF
TGCGCCAGCAGTGATACGGGGGGAGGGCTGGTCAATGAGCAGTTCTTC
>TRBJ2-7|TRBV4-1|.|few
CASSQVLYYEQYF
TGCGCCAGCAGCCAAGTCCTTTACTACGAGCAGTACTTC
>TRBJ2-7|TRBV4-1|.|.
CASSQDSSSHYEQYF
TGCGCCAGCAGCCAAGACTCTTCCTCCCACTACGAGCAGTACTTC
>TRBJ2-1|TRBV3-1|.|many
CASSRNPSYNEQFF
TGTGCCAGCAGCCGAAATCCATCCTACAATGAGCAGTTCTTC
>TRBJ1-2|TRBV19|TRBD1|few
CASSISRQGLFNYGYTF
TGTGCCAGTAGTATTTCACGACAGGGCCTATTTAACTATGGCTACACCTTC
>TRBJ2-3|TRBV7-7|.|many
CASSLGGGQTTDTQYF
TGTGCTAGCAGCTTAGGAGGGGGACAAACCACAGATACGCAGTATTTT
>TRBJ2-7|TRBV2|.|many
CASRPNSYEQYF
TGTGCCAGCAGACCTAACTCCTACGAGCAGTACTTC
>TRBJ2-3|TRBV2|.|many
CASSERGSDTQYF
TGTGCCAGCAGTGAAAGGGGCTCAGATACGCAGTATTTT
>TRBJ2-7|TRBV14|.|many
CASSQGGNTYEQYF
TGTGCCAGCAGCCAAGGAGGGAATACCTACGAGCAGTACTTC
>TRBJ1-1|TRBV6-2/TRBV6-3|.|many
CASSYGQGNTEAFF
TGTGCCAGCAGTTACGGCCAGGGTAACACTGAAGCTTTCTTT
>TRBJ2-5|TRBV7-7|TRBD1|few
CASRTGQGEFETQYF
TGTGCTAGCAGGACAGGACAGGGGGAATTTGAGACCCAGTACTTC
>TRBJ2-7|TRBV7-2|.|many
CASSFDIYEQYF
TGTGCCAGCAGCTTCGATATCTACGAGCAGTACTTC
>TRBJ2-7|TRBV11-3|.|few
CASSFEVGYEQYF
TGTGCCAGCAGCTTCGAGGTGGGCTACGAGCAGTACTTC
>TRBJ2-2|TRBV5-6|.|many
CASSLPTGSGELFF
TGTGCCAGCAGCTTACCGACAGGTTCCGGGGAGCTGTTTTTT
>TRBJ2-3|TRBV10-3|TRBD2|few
CAIGPGLAAQDTQYF
TGTGCCATCGGCCCCGGACTAGCGGCCCAAGATACGCAGTATTTT
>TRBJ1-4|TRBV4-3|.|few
CASSQDPGQSNEKLFF
TGCGCCAGCAGCCAAGATCCAGGACAGAGTAATGAAAAACTGTTTTTT
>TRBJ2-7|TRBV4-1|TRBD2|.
CASSHILSGSYEQYF
TGCGCCAGCAGCCACATACTAAGCGGGAGTTACGAGCAGTACTTC
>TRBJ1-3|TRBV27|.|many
CASSLGVGGNTIYF
TGTGCCAGCAGTTTGGGCGTCGGAGGAAACACCATATATTTT
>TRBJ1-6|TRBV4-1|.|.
CASSQEKGGNSPLHF
TGCGCCAGCAGCCAAGAAAAGGGTGGCAATTCACCCCTCCACTTT
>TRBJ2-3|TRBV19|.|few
CASSTTTSDTQYF
TGTGCCAGTTCTACCACCACATCGGATACGCAGTATTTT
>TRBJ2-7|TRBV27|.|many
CASSFSGEGSFYEQYF
TGTGCCAGCAGTTTCTCAGGGGAGGGCTCTTTCTACGAGCAGTACTTC
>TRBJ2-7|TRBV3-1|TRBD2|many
CASSQAGGGYEQYF
TGTGCCAGCAGCCAAGCCGGGGGGGGATACGAGCAGTACTTC
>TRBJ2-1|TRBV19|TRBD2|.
CASSIGPGTSIDNEQFF
TGTGCCAGTAGTATAGGACCCGGGACTAGTATAGACAATGAGCAGTTCTTC
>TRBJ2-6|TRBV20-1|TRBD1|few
CSARMRQGASGANVLTF
TGCAGTGCTAGGATGAGGCAGGGGGCCTCTGGGGCCAACGTCCTGACTTTC